Shown below are 23 T cell receptor beta chains from a single sample sequenced in a study of shared clonotypes between healthy human individuals. Only in-frame clones appear in the TCRdb table, and some are missing; sequencing was by immunoSEQ multiplex PCR. The sample contains some 2.1 million clones, around 95% of which appear only once. The sequenced material came from naive CD4+ T cells sorted from blood. Sample subset: CD45RA+ positively selected. The receptor source for this set is a young man in good health.

This rearrangement joins TRBV15 to TRBJ2-5; 10 bases fit TRBD2. The trim removed 5 bases at V and 5 bases at J, leaving 8 bases unmatched. Germline loops: CDR1 LNHNV, CDR2 YYDKDF (reference sequence). The CDR3 is 15 amino acids. The DNA of the CDR3 is TGTGCCACCAGCTACCTAGCGGGAGTTGATGAGACCCAGTACTTC. This encodes CATSYLAGVDETQYF.

The V gene is TRBV6-1, the J gene TRBJ1-5, with D tentatively TRBD1 (6 bases). CDR3 length equals 15 residues. The germline V gene has CDR1 MNHNS and CDR2 SASEGT. Between the trimmed V and J ends, which lost 3 bases and 5 bases, there was a span of 14 bases. CDR3 nucleotides: TGTGCCAGCAGTGAGGGAGGGGGTAGGGATCAGCCCCAGCATTTT. Translating it yields CASSEGGGRDQPQHF.

The genes are TRBV2 and TRBJ2-7; tentatively, D is TRBD1 (8 bases). Germline V gives CDR1 SNHLY, CDR2 FYNNEI. V lost 3 bases and J 0 bases, leaving 15 bases between the germline ends. This CDR3 has 16 amino acids. The CDR3 sequence: CASSEQGAGDSYEQYF. CDR3 coding DNA: TGTGCCAGCAGTGAGCAGGGGGCGGGAGACTCCTACGAGCAGTACTTC.

The chain joins TRBV6-6 to TRBJ2-2; 7 bases match TRBD1. The germline CDR1 and CDR2 sequences are MNHNY and SVGAGI (reference sequence). This CDR3 is 15 amino acids long. After removal of 2 bases from V and 5 bases from J, the junction contained 5 bases not matched to a gene. The CDR3 DNA reads as TGTGCCAGCAGTTACATGGGACAGTCGACCGGGGAGCTGTTTTTT. This gives the protein CASSYMGQSTGELFF.

The CDR3 spells CASSQEGTSGGYEQYF. The CDR3 region has the DNA TGCGCCAGCAGCCAAGAGGGGACTAGCGGGGGGTACGAGCAGTACTTC. The chain recombines TRBV4-1 with TRBJ2-7; TRBD2 aligns across 15 bases. Germline V lookup: CDR1 MGHRA, CDR2 YSYEKL. J gave up 4 bases and V 0 bases, and 1 base lay outside the gene matches. The CDR3 contains 16 residues.

A word on this clone: This sample also contains other DNA sequences that code for the same CDR3. The chain uses TRBV6-5 and TRBJ1-3, with D perhaps TRBD1 (5 bases). Per germline, CDR1 MNHEY and CDR2 SVGAGI. This CDR3 is built from 16 residues. The V end was cut by 0 bases, the J end by 4 bases, with 13 bases between. The CDR3 spells CASSYSGGGGGNTIYF. The CDR3 DNA follows: TGTGCCAGCAGTTACTCGGGGGGTGGTGGCGGAAACACCATATATTTT.

This chain connects TRBV5-1 to TRBJ1-2; no clear D gene. Deletions cut 0 bases from V and 8 bases from J, with 20 bases between. From germline, CDR1 is SGHRS and CDR2 YFSETQ. The CDR3 runs to 16 residues. This CDR3 is CASSLEGGLTPEGYTF. The CDR3 bases are TGCGCCAGCAGCTTGGAGGGAGGACTAACCCCAGAAGGCTACACCTTC.

CDR3 in amino acids: CASTGISGNTIYF. The DNA of the CDR3 is TGTGCCTCAACAGGTATCTCTGGAAACACCATATATTTT. This chain joins TRBV10-3 and TRBJ1-3; D perhaps matches TRBD1 (5 bases). Trimming removed 11 bases from V and 0 bases from J, with 11 bases in between. This CDR3 region has 13 residues. Germline CDR1 ENHRY, CDR2 SYGVKD.

The CDR3 DNA follows: TGTGCCAGCAGGCTCAGGGACAACACTGAAGCTTTCTTT. Protein sequence: CASRLRDNTEAFF. V usage is TRBV6-1 and J usage is TRBJ1-1; TRBD1 is a possible D gene (5 bases). The CDR3 spans 13 residues. Trimming took 6 bases from V and 2 from J, leaving 10 bases between them. Germline lookup yields CDR1 MNHNS and CDR2 SASEGT.

The V gene is TRBV7-2, the J gene TRBJ2-7; D gene ambiguous. V lost 3 bases and J 4 bases, leaving 10 bases between the germline ends. Germline CDR1 reads SGHTA; CDR2 reads FQGNSA. The CDR3 runs to 13 residues. The CDR3 loop is CASSLPEGYEQYF. The DNA of the CDR3 is TGTGCCAGCAGCTTGCCTGAAGGATACGAGCAGTACTTC.

The chain recombines TRBV6-1 with TRBJ2-3; 12 bases align to TRBD2. CDR1 is MNHNS, CDR2 SASEGT, per germline. This CDR3 has 18 amino acids. V shed 1 base, J shed 4 bases, and the junction held 9 bases outside the gene matches. The CDR3 reads CASSEDIPSGRAPDTQYF. In nucleotides, the CDR3 is TGTGCCAGCAGTGAAGACATTCCTAGCGGGAGGGCCCCAGATACGCAGTATTTT.

Points on this clone: This specimen includes other DNA sequences encoding the same CDR3. The chain carries TRBV5-1 and TRBJ2-2, with TRBD1 identical over 8 bases. Trimming at V came to 0 bases and at J to 6 bases, leaving 1 base not matched to a gene. The germline CDR1 and CDR2 sequences are SGHRS and YFSETQ. The CDR3 has 14 residues. In nucleotides, the CDR3 is TGCGCCAGCAGCTTGGTGACAGGGGCCGGGGAGCTGTTTTTT. Translating it yields CASSLVTGAGELFF. The whole variable domain, filled in from reference TRBV5-1 and TRBJ2-2, reads KAGVTQTPRYLIKTRGQQVTLSCSPISGHRSVSWYQQTPGQGLQFLFEYFSETQRNKGNFPGRFSGRQFSNSRSEMNVSTLELGDSALYLCASSLVTGAGELFFGEGSRLTVL.

The chain uses TRBV5-1 and TRBJ2-1; the match to TRBD1 covers 11 bases. Germline CDR1 reads SGHRS; CDR2 reads YFSETQ. CDR3 size: 14 residues. V shed 3 bases, J shed 7 bases, and the junction held 3 bases outside the gene matches. The CDR3 nucleotides read TGCGCCAGCAGCTACGGACAGGGGGCGAATGAGCAGTTCTTC. It encodes CASSYGQGANEQFF.

The J gene is TRBJ2-2, the V gene TRBV7-9; no reliable D call. CDR1 is SEHNR, CDR2 FQNEAQ, per germline (reference sequence). CDR3 size: 14 residues. V lost 5 bases, J lost 8 bases, and 15 bases lay in between. The CDR3 region is CASSEDLSRGELFF. The CDR3 DNA sequence: TGTGCCAGCAGCGAGGACCTCAGCCGAGGGGAGCTGTTTTTT.

This chain connects TRBV29-1 to TRBJ2-1, with 7 bases identical to TRBD1. With 7 bases clipped from V and 7 bases from J, the junction kept 7 bases outside the gene matches. The CDR3 contains 12 residues. Germline-derived CDR1 and CDR2 are SQVTM and ANQGSEA. The CDR3 is CSGILTGNEQFF. In nucleotides, the CDR3 is TGCAGCGGCATCCTGACAGGGAATGAGCAGTTCTTC.

The genes are TRBV2 and TRBJ1-2, with a weak D call TRBD1 (5 bases). The CDR3 consists of 13 residues. In germline, CDR1 is SNHLY, CDR2 FYNNEI. V was cut by 6 bases and J by 2 bases, with 10 bases left in between. CDR3 bases: TGTGCCAGCAGGGAACCAGGGAACTATGGCTACACCTTC. Protein: CASREPGNYGYTF. Full variable domain (rest looked up from reference TRBV2 and TRBJ1-2): EPEVTQTPSHQVTQMGQEVILRCVPISNHLYFYWYRQILGQKVEFLVSFYNNEISEKSEIFDDQFSVERPDGSNFTLKIRSTKLEDSAMYFCASREPGNYGYTFGSGTRLTVV.

The chain has TRBV2 and TRBJ2-1; D is ambiguous. V was cut by 2 bases and J by 3 bases, with 11 bases left in between. The CDR3 is made up of 15 amino acids. Per the germline V gene, CDR1 is SNHLY and CDR2 is FYNNEI. The CDR3 region has the DNA TGTGCCAGCAGTGAATCAACCGCTTTCTACAATGAGCAGTTCTTC. Amino acids: CASSESTAFYNEQFF.

This clone was observed a handful of times. V usage is TRBV30 and J usage is TRBJ1-3; D gene ambiguous. V shed 1 base and J shed 1 base, with 8 bases lying between them. This CDR3 comprises 14 residues. The germline V gene has CDR1 GTSNPN and CDR2 SVGIG (reference sequence). This CDR3 is CAWSASGSGNTIYF. The CDR3 DNA sequence: TGTGCCTGGAGTGCCTCGGGGTCTGGAAACACCATATATTTT.

The chain recombines TRBV5-6 with TRBJ2-2, with 10 bases fitting TRBD1. V gave up 3 bases and J gave up 10 bases; unmatched junction bases: 6. This CDR3 has 14 amino acids. Per germline, CDR1 SGHDT and CDR2 YYEEEE. The CDR3 DNA is TGTGCCAGCAGCTCGACAGGGGGCGACGCGGAGCTGTTTTTT. It encodes CASSSTGGDAELFF.

This sequence joins TRBV6-4 and TRBJ2-3; D assignment may be TRBD1 or TRBD2 (6 bases each). CDR3 length: 15 residues. Looked up from germline, CDR1 is MRHNA and CDR2 is SNTAGT. Trimming left V 3 bases short and J 2 bases short, with 12 bases between. Here the CDR3 reads CASSERGVATDTQYF. The CDR3, as DNA: TGTGCCAGCAGTGAGAGGGGGGTTGCCACAGATACGCAGTATTTT.

The chain recombines TRBV9 with TRBJ1-3, with TRBD1 matching over 7 bases. With V trimmed by 4 bases and J by 1 base, 14 bases remained unmatched. The germline CDR1 and CDR2 sequences are SGDLS and YYNGEE. The CDR3 consists of 18 residues. CDR3 nucleotides: TGTGCCAGCAGCCCTCTCACATTACAGGGGTCTTCTGGAAACACCATATATTTT. It encodes CASSPLTLQGSSGNTIYF.

The chain carries TRBV10-2 and TRBJ1-1; perhaps TRBD1 as D (6 bases). V was trimmed by 5 bases and J by 3 bases, leaving 10 bases between them. Germline CDR1 WSHSY, CDR2 SAAADI. The CDR3 loop spans 13 amino acids. The CDR3 DNA sequence: TGCGCCAGCAGTAATGAGGGGGACACTGAAGCTTTCTTT. This codes for CASSNEGDTEAFF.

The rearrangement links TRBV4-3 to TRBJ2-2; 7 bases agree with TRBD2. V shed 2 bases and J 1 base; nucleotides not matched to a gene: 4. This CDR3 is built from 16 residues. The V gene's germline CDR1 is LGHNA and CDR2 YSLEER. This chain's CDR3 is CASSQSPSGNTGELFF. CDR3 coding DNA: TGCGCCAGCAGCCAATCACCTAGCGGGAACACCGGGGAGCTGTTTTTT.